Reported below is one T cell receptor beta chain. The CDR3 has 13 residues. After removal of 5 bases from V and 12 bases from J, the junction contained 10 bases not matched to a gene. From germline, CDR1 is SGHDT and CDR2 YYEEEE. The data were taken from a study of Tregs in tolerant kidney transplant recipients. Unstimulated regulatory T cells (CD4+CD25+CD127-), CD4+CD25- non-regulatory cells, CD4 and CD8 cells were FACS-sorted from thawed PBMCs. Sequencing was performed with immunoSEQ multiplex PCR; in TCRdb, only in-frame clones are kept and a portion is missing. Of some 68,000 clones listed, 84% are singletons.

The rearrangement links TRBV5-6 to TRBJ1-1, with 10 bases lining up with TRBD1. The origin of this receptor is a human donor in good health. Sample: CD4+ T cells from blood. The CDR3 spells CASRDRGTYASFF. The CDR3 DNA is TGTGCCAGCAGGGACAGGGGGACTTACGCGTCTTTCTTT.